This entry lists 10 T cell receptor beta chains sequenced from one sample in a study of blood T cell repertoires in COVID-19. Generated by immunoSEQ multiplex PCR, the TCRdb table keeps only in-frame clones and is missing some. The data show a few hundred thousand clones, 80% to 85% seen once. The sequenced sample was peripheral blood. These receptors were collected from a woman aged 25 to 39 who had recovered from COVID-19.

This chain joins TRBV24-1 and TRBJ2-5; perhaps TRBD2 as D (5 bases). CDR1 and CDR2 (germline): KGHDR, SFDVKD. Between the trimmed V and J ends, which lost 2 bases and 6 bases, there was a span of 9 bases. There are 13 residues in the CDR3. In nucleotides, the CDR3 is TGTGCCACCAGTGATTCCCCCGGGAAGACCCAGTACTTC. Its protein product is CATSDSPGKTQYF.

The chain has TRBV5-1 and TRBJ2-7; 8 bases map to TRBD2. The CDR3 contains 13 residues. CDR1 is SGHRS and CDR2 is YFSETQ in the germline V gene. V lost 4 bases to trimming and J lost 6 bases; unmatched junction nucleotides: 6. The CDR3 region is CASSRKTSAEQYF. DNA of the CDR3: TGCGCCAGCAGCCGCAAGACTAGCGCCGAGCAGTACTTC.

This chain connects TRBV9 to TRBJ1-2, with 7 bases aligning to TRBD1. This CDR3 has 15 amino acids. Looked up from germline, CDR1 is SGDLS and CDR2 is YYNGEE. With 4 bases clipped from V and 0 bases from J, the junction kept 6 bases outside the gene matches. The CDR3 sequence: CASSLQGTANYGYTF. The DNA of the CDR3 is TGTGCCAGCAGCTTACAGGGGACAGCTAACTATGGCTACACCTTC.

J is TRBJ2-7 and V is TRBV30; 10 positions match TRBD2. CDR1 and CDR2 (germline): GTSNPN, SVGIG (reference sequence). This CDR3 comprises 14 residues. With V trimmed by 5 bases and J by 3 bases, 7 bases remained unmatched. The CDR3 protein is CAWASLAGLYEQYF. The CDR3 DNA is TGTGCCTGGGCGTCACTAGCGGGACTCTACGAGCAGTACTTC.

Of note for this clone: The identical CDR3 is also encoded by other nucleotide sequences in the sample. The chain couples TRBV28 to TRBJ2-1; D unclear. The V and J ends lost 3 bases and 0 bases respectively, with 9 bases between them. The germline CDR1 and CDR2 sequences are MDHEN and SYDVKM. The CDR3 contains 15 residues. The CDR3 nucleotides read TGTGCCAGCAGTTTTAGAGGAAACTCCTACAATGAGCAGTTCTTC. Translating gives CASSFRGNSYNEQFF.

The chain links TRBV11-3 to TRBJ2-1; D possibly corresponds to TRBD2 (5 bases). Per germline, CDR1 SGHNT and CDR2 YENEEA. V lost 4 bases, J lost 12 bases, and 19 bases lay in between. This CDR3 region has 14 residues. The DNA of the CDR3 is TGTGCCAGCAGCTGGACGGGATCCTACAGTCGGCAGTTCTTC. This translates into CASSWTGSYSRQFF.

This chain uses TRBV24-1 with TRBJ2-3; 10 positions match TRBD1. The CDR3 has 16 residues. Germline V gene data show CDR1 as KGHDR and CDR2 as SFDVKD. V gave up 3 bases and J gave up 6 bases; unmatched junction bases: 8. The CDR3 spells CATSDLDRGLSDTQYF. The CDR3 DNA sequence: TGTGCCACCAGTGATCTAGACAGGGGGCTGAGTGATACGCAGTATTTT.

The gene calls are TRBV7-9 and TRBJ1-5, with D perhaps matching TRBD1 (6 bases). The germline gives CDR1 SEHNR, CDR2 FQNEAQ (reference sequence). V dropped 3 bases and J dropped 5 bases, with 11 bases sitting between them. This CDR3 region has 14 residues. In DNA, the CDR3 is TGTGCCAGCAGCTTGGGGGGGCCCGATCAGCCCCAGCATTTT. Its translation is CASSLGGPDQPQHF.

The chain carries TRBV6-5 and TRBJ2-1; 13 nucleotides agree with TRBD2. The CDR3 runs to 15 residues. Germline CDR1 is MNHEY and CDR2 is SVGAGI. With 4 bases clipped from V and 9 bases from J, the junction kept 6 bases outside the gene matches. CDR3 residues: CASSSGTSGTSEQFF. Here the CDR3 DNA reads TGTGCCAGCAGTTCCGGGACTAGCGGGACCAGTGAGCAGTTCTTC.

This clone was seen more than once but under ten times. The V call is TRBV5-1, the J call TRBJ2-1; TRBD2 aligns across 9 bases. CDR1 SGHRS and CDR2 YFSETQ come from the germline V gene. The CDR3 is 17 amino acids. Trimming took 0 bases from V and 5 from J; bases not matched to a gene: 9. In DNA form, the CDR3 reads TGCGCCAGCAGCTTGGCGGCTAGCGGGACACTCAACAATGAGCAGTTCTTC. Encoded protein: CASSLAASGTLNNEQFF.